This T cell receptor (beta chain) appears in the sequencing data of a study of PD-1 blockade in classical Hodgkin lymphoma. General observations from the study: In newly diagnosed patients, baseline TCR diversity was reportedly below that of healthy donors.

Specified time point: newly diagnosed, previously untreated cHL patient sample. Thawed PBMCs were the source of CD4+ T cells, purified by magnetic negative selection. The authors used newly diagnosed, untreated classical Hodgkin lymphoma PBMCs as comparison. As regards this clone: What it binds is unknown.

V was pared by 0 bases and J by 2 bases, with 7 bases between. Germline V gene lookup returns CDR1 ENHRY and CDR2 SYGVKD. The CDR3 is 14 amino acids. The repertoire was sequenced with immunoSEQ multiplex PCR; TCRdb's copy has only in-frame clones and lacks some. This sample has 20,000 to 25,000 clones, with 85% to 95% found just once. This sequence joins TRBV10-3 and TRBJ1-1; D is unclear. This TCR was recovered from a human donor with classical Hodgkin lymphoma. Sequenced sample: CD4+ T cells from blood. The CDR3 spells CAISESVANTEAFF. The CDR3 nucleotides read TGTGCCATCAGTGAGTCTGTAGCTAACACTGAAGCTTTCTTT.